The rows below give T cell receptor beta chains drawn from one sample of a study of cytomegalovirus exposure and HLA in healthy donors. Sequenced by immunoSEQ multiplex PCR; TCRdb stores in-frame clones only, minus some. This sample has 150,000 to 200,000 clones, with around 75% found just once. Sequences were obtained from PBMCs. Receptors were obtained from a man aged 18 to 30 in good health and CMV-seropositive. The CDR3 runs from the conserved cysteine through the conserved F or W. Each record gives: D gene, J gene, clone size, V gene, CDR3 protein, CDR3 DNA. The D gene is left open where the match is weak. The size field is filled for only some rows; it gives once, few, many or a size class.

>.|TRBJ1-5|.|TRBV28
CASSLLSGSNQPQHF
TGTGCCAGCAGTTTGTTATCCGGGAGCAATCAGCCCCAGCATTTT
>TRBD1|TRBJ2-5|.|TRBV5-1
CASSIGQGPKTQYF
TGCGCCAGCAGCATCGGACAGGGACCGAAGACCCAGTACTTC
>.|TRBJ2-1|once|TRBV14
CASSQVTFASQGHEQFF
TGTGCCAGCAGCCAAGTTACTTTTGCTTCCCAGGGTCACGAGCAGTTCTTC
>.|TRBJ1-1|.|TRBV7-3
CASSLTRNTEAFF
TGTGCCAGCAGCTTAACCAGGAACACTGAAGCTTTCTTT
>.|TRBJ2-7|.|TRBV6-5
CASRGPLSTYEQYF
TGTGCCAGCAGGGGCCCCTTAAGTACCTACGAGCAGTACTTC
>.|TRBJ2-2|.|TRBV27
CASTPSRDSLWAGELFF
TGTGCCAGCACACCCTCCCGGGACTCCCTGTGGGCCGGGGAGCTGTTTTTT
>TRBD2|TRBJ2-1|few|TRBV9
CASSVGARASGTNEQFF
TGTGCCAGCAGCGTAGGTGCTAGGGCTAGCGGCACCAATGAGCAGTTCTTC
>TRBD1|TRBJ1-5|few|TRBV19
CASSLTGANQPQHF
TGTGCCAGTAGTCTTACAGGGGCGAATCAGCCCCAGCATTTT
>.|TRBJ1-1|few|TRBV2
CASSGSRAFF
TGTGCCAGCAGTGGGAGTAGAGCTTTCTTT
>.|TRBJ1-1|.|TRBV7-2
CASSLGRGNTEAFF
TGTGCCAGCAGCTTGGGCAGGGGAAACACTGAAGCTTTCTTT
>.|TRBJ2-2|.|TRBV27
CASSLDTPGTGELFF
TGTGCCAGCAGTCTAGACACCCCAGGGACCGGGGAGCTGTTTTTT
>TRBD1|TRBJ1-4|.|TRBV2
CASGSPGQNF
TGTGCCAGCGGCTCACCGGGACAGAATTTT
>.|TRBJ2-2|.|TRBV28
CASSLRPGAGELFF
TGTGCCAGCAGTTTGAGACCCGGGGCCGGGGAGCTGTTTTTT
>.|TRBJ2-7|.|TRBV27
CASRSSNTYEQYF
TGTGCCAGCAGATCCAGTAACACCTACGAGCAGTACTTC
>.|TRBJ1-5|.|TRBV30
CAWSVIGQYNQPQHF
TGTGCCTGGAGTGTTATCGGACAGTACAATCAGCCCCAGCATTTT
>TRBD2|TRBJ2-5|.|TRBV7-8
CASSLVKLAGETQYF
TGTGCCAGCAGCTTAGTGAAACTAGCGGGAGAGACCCAGTACTTC
>.|TRBJ2-5|.|TRBV7-2
CASTYLRLETQYF
TGTGCCAGCACCTACTTGCGTCTGGAGACCCAGTACTTC
>TRBD2|TRBJ2-1|.|TRBV11-3
CASSSLTSGIDEQFF
TGTGCCAGCAGCTCGCTGACTAGCGGGATCGATGAGCAGTTCTTC
>TRBD1|TRBJ2-7|.|TRBV18
CASSPKGQPYEQYF
TGTGCCAGCTCACCAAAGGGACAGCCCTACGAGCAGTACTTC
>.|TRBJ1-5|few|TRBV19
CASREGVQPQHF
TGTGCCAGTAGGGAAGGGGTTCAGCCCCAGCATTTT
>.|TRBJ2-7|.|TRBV27
CASRKTSFHEQYF
TGTGCCAGCAGGAAAACTAGCTTCCACGAGCAGTACTTC
>.|TRBJ2-3|.|TRBV27
CASSFGSTDTQYF
TGTGCCAGCAGTTTCGGTAGCACAGATACGCAGTATTTT
>.|TRBJ1-4|few|TRBV5-1
CASSLVAGNEKLFF
TGCGCCAGCAGCTTGGTGGCAGGGAATGAAAAACTGTTTTTT
>TRBD1|TRBJ2-7|.|TRBV10-3
CAITVGSRDRGPYEQYF
TGTGCCATCACGGTAGGAAGCCGGGACAGGGGACCCTACGAGCAGTACTTC
>.|TRBJ2-7|.|TRBV28
CASTGASRGYEQYF
TGTGCCAGCACCGGCGCTTCGCGGGGCTACGAGCAGTACTTC
>.|TRBJ2-5|once|TRBV28
CASTSGGSLRETQYF
TGTGCCAGCACCTCAGGGGGGAGCCTTCGAGAGACCCAGTACTTC
>TRBD1|TRBJ2-1|few|TRBV2
CASSHHMDRGQFF
TGTGCCAGCAGTCACCACATGGACAGGGGCCAATTCTTC
>.|TRBJ2-5|.|TRBV5-5
CASSLHRDPTFQETQYF
TGTGCCAGCAGCTTACACAGGGACCCAACATTCCAAGAGACCCAGTACTTC